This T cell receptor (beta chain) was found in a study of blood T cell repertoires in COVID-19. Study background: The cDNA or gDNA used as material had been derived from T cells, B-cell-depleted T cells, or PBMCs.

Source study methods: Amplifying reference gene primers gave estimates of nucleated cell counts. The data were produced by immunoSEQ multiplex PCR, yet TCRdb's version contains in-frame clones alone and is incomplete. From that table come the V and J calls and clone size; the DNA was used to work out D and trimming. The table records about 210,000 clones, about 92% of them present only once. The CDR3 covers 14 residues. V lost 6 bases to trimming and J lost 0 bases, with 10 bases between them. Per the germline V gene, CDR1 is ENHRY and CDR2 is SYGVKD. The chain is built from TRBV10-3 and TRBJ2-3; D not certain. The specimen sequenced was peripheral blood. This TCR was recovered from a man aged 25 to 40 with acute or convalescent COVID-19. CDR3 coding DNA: TGTGCCATCAGCCCGTTATCTAGCACAGATACGCAGTATTTT. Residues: CAISPLSSTDTQYF.